The 24 T cell receptor beta chains presented below share a single source sample, sequenced in a study of shared clonotypes between healthy human individuals. Profiled with immunoSEQ multiplex PCR; TCRdb holds only in-frame clones, not every one. The sample shows about 590,000 clones, over 95% of them seen only once. The naive CD8 subset, CD45RO-negative cells positively selected for CCR7, excluded terminally differentiated effector memory CD45RA+ cells. Sequenced material: naive CD8+ T cells sorted from blood. Receptors originate from a woman under 40 in good health.

CDR3 sequence: CASSQGRDPQYF. The CDR3 coding sequence is TGCGCCAGCAGCCAAGGGCGGGACCCGCAGTATTTT. The chain is built from TRBV4-1 and TRBJ2-3; D possibly corresponds to TRBD2 (6 bases). The V gene lost 1 base and the J gene lost 10 bases, with 9 bases spanning the gap. Looked up from germline, CDR1 is MGHRA and CDR2 is YSYEKL. This CDR3 is built from 12 residues.

This chain's CDR3 is CASRGGLNEKLFF. The CDR3 DNA reads TGTGCCAGCAGGGGAGGCTTGAATGAAAAACTGTTTTTT. The J gene is TRBJ1-4, the V gene TRBV6-1, with D hard to call. This CDR3 spans 13 amino acids. Germline V gene sequence: CDR1 MNHNS, CDR2 SASEGT. The V gene lost 6 bases and the J gene lost 5 bases, with 10 bases spanning the gap.

The CDR3: CASSRGGMSGELFF. The CDR3, as DNA: TGTGCCAGCAGTCGAGGCGGGATGTCCGGGGAGCTGTTTTTT. The V gene is TRBV28, the J gene TRBJ2-2, with D perhaps matching TRBD2 (6 bases). The germline CDR1 and CDR2 sequences are MDHEN and SYDVKM. Between the trimmed V and J ends, which lost 5 bases and 6 bases, there was a span of 13 bases. The CDR3 spans 14 residues.

This rearrangement joins TRBV6-1 to TRBJ2-1, with D tentatively TRBD2 (6 bases). Trimming left V 2 bases short and J 5 bases short, with 13 bases between. Germline V gene lookup returns CDR1 MNHNS and CDR2 SASEGT. This CDR3 has 15 amino acids. The CDR3: CASSESIIADNEQFF. The CDR3 DNA follows: TGTGCCAGCAGTGAATCCATCATAGCGGACAATGAGCAGTTCTTC.

The rearrangement links TRBV7-2 to TRBJ2-7, with TRBD2 as a possible D gene (5 bases). Trimming removed 1 base from V and 3 bases from J, with 10 bases in between. The CDR3 spans 14 residues. CDR1 SGHTA and CDR2 FQGNSA come from the germline V gene. CDR3 protein: CASSLGGQFYEQYF. The CDR3 DNA reads as TGTGCCAGCAGCTTAGGCGGGCAGTTCTACGAGCAGTACTTC.

The chain is built from TRBV4-1 and TRBJ2-1; D could derive from TRBD1 or TRBD2 (5 bases each). Trimming removed 11 bases at V and 8 bases at J, with 16 bases between. Germline CDR1 MGHRA, CDR2 YSYEKL. There are 12 residues in the CDR3. The CDR3 DNA sequence: TGCGCCTCCGGGACCCTCGGCGATGAGCAGTTCTTC. This encodes CASGTLGDEQFF.

This clone was seen just once. J is TRBJ2-1 and V is TRBV13; D not certain. Trimming cost V 5 bases and J 4 bases, with 9 bases left between them. CDR1 is PRHDT, CDR2 FYEKMQ, per germline (reference sequence). CDR3 length: 13 amino acids. CDR3: CASSPRKYNEQFF. In DNA, the CDR3 is TGTGCCAGCAGCCCACGGAAGTACAATGAGCAGTTCTTC.

The chain uses TRBV27 and TRBJ2-3; no firm D call. Germline V gene sequence: CDR1 MNHEY, CDR2 SMNVEV (reference sequence). The CDR3 has 15 residues. V was pared by 0 bases and J by 4 bases, with 11 bases between. The CDR3 nucleotides are TGTGCCAGCAGTTTATCGGTTGTTTCTCCAGATACGCAGTATTTT. It translates to CASSLSVVSPDTQYF.

As concerns this clone: A read error may account for a junction end that differs from germline. The CDR3 DNA follows: TGTGCTAGTGGTTCCTCGTCGACAGGGAGTGACTTC. It translates to CASGSSSTGSDF. The chain couples TRBV12-5 to TRBJ2-5; 7 bases map to TRBD1. The CDR3 sequence is 12 residues long. The germline V gene has CDR1 LGHNT and CDR2 FRNRAP.

The chain employs TRBV5-1 and TRBJ2-5; 7 bases agree with TRBD1. The tail of the sequence fits TRBJ2-7 better, so the J call may be wrong. CDR1 is SGHRS and CDR2 is YFSETQ in the germline V gene. CDR3 size: 14 residues. CDR3 residues: CASSLAGTAYEQYF. In DNA form, the CDR3 reads TGCGCCAGCAGCTTAGCCGGGACAGCCTACGAGCAGTACTTC.

This chain links TRBV6-1 with TRBJ2-6, with a tentative D call TRBD1 (6 bases). V gave up 4 bases and J gave up 2 bases, with 18 bases separating them. This CDR3 contains 18 residues. Germline CDR1 and CDR2: MNHNS and SASEGT. DNA for the CDR3: TGTGCCAGCAGTGTAGTGACAGGTGGATATGCTGGGGCCAACGTCCTGACTTTC. This sequence encodes CASSVVTGGYAGANVLTF.

The rearrangement joins TRBV19 to TRBJ2-7; possibly TRBD2 for D (6 bases). The CDR3 totals 13 residues. V was trimmed by 5 bases and J by 3 bases, leaving 11 bases between them. Looked up from germline, CDR1 is LNHDA and CDR2 is SQIVND (reference sequence). CDR3 loop: CASSAGTFYEQYF. CDR3 coding DNA: TGTGCCAGTAGTGCCGGGACTTTCTACGAGCAGTACTTC.

This clone has only a few counts. The chain employs TRBV4-1 and TRBJ2-2; a weak D match, TRBD2 (5 bases). CDR1 is MGHRA and CDR2 is YSYEKL in the germline V gene. The CDR3 is 16 residues long. The ends were cut back, 2 bases at V and 4 bases at J, with 14 bases in the middle. The CDR3 DNA reads as TGCGCCAGCAGCCAACGCACGGGATCGGCCACCGGGGAGCTGTTTTTT. Translating it yields CASSQRTGSATGELFF.

V and J are TRBV27 and TRBJ2-7, with 11 positions matching TRBD2. Trimming removed 2 bases from V and 2 bases from J; junction bases left unmatched: 5. Germline CDR1 MNHEY, CDR2 SMNVEV (reference sequence). The CDR3 has 16 amino acids. The CDR3: CASSLAGTSGAYEQYF. In DNA form, the CDR3 reads TGTGCCAGCAGTTTAGCCGGGACTAGCGGCGCCTACGAGCAGTACTTC.

The chain joins TRBV29-1 to TRBJ2-5, with unresolved D. The germline gives CDR1 SQVTM, CDR2 ANQGSEA. This CDR3 comprises 15 residues. Trimming left V 1 base short and J 2 bases short, with 14 bases between. The DNA for the CDR3 is TGCAGCGTTGAAGGCCTAGATCCCCCACAAGAGACCCAGTACTTC. Its protein product is CSVEGLDPPQETQYF.

The chain joins TRBV13 to TRBJ1-1; D perhaps matches TRBD1 (5 bases). This CDR3 is built from 16 residues. Germline CDR1 and CDR2: PRHDT and FYEKMQ (reference sequence). Trimming left V 1 base short and J 5 bases short, with 17 bases between. CDR3 sequence reads: CASSLDEGTRKTEAFF. The DNA of the CDR3 is TGTGCCAGCAGCTTAGACGAGGGGACGCGAAAAACTGAAGCTTTCTTT.

The chain carries TRBV4-1 and TRBJ2-1; D might be TRBD2 (6 bases). The CDR3 is made up of 15 amino acids. Trimming pared 0 bases from V and 10 bases from J, leaving 16 bases between. Germline V gene data show CDR1 as MGHRA and CDR2 as YSYEKL. Written as DNA, the CDR3 is TGCGCCAGCAGCCAAGATAGAAACGGTGCGGGGGAGCAGTTCTTC. Protein product: CASSQDRNGAGEQFF.

This chain uses TRBV4-1 with TRBJ1-1; possible D gene TRBD1, 6 bases. Germline-derived CDR1 and CDR2 are MGHRA and YSYEKL. This CDR3 comprises 15 residues. The V gene lost 3 bases and the J gene lost 0 bases, with 11 bases spanning the gap. Here the CDR3 DNA reads TGCGCCAGCAGCCAGCAGGGGAATATGAACACTGAAGCTTTCTTT. Its translation is CASSQQGNMNTEAFF.

CDR3 amino acids: CASSLKGQGIGQPQHF. The CDR3 DNA sequence: TGTGCCAGCAGCCTAAAGGGACAGGGGATAGGTCAGCCCCAGCATTTT. This chain links TRBV5-6 with TRBJ1-5; 10 positions agree with TRBD1. This CDR3 is 16 amino acids long. Germline CDR1 reads SGHDT; CDR2 reads YYEEEE. V lost 4 bases to trimming and J lost 6 bases; unmatched junction nucleotides: 10.

Regarding this clone: The identical CDR3 is also encoded by other nucleotide sequences in the sample. The rearrangement uses TRBV19 and TRBJ2-7; 8 positions agree with TRBD1. The CDR3 has 14 residues. Germline trimming cut 4 bases from V and 2 bases from J; bases unmatched to any gene: 4. The germline V gene has CDR1 LNHDA and CDR2 SQIVND (reference sequence). The CDR3 region has the DNA TGTGCCAGTAGTACAGGGACAGGAGCCTACGAGCAGTACTTC. Translated, it gives CASSTGTGAYEQYF. Supplemented by reference TRBV19 and TRBJ2-7, the full variable domain reads DGGITQSPKYLFRKEGQNVTLSCEQNLNHDAMYWYRQDPGQGLRLIYYSQIVNDFQKGDIAEGYSVSREKKESFPLTVTSAQKNPTAFYLCASSTGTGAYEQYFGPGTRLTVT.

J is TRBJ1-2 and V is TRBV7-2; possible D gene TRBD1, 6 bases. The length of the CDR3 is 15 residues. Germline assignment: CDR1 SGHTA and CDR2 FQGNSA. The V gene lost 4 bases and the J gene lost 0 bases, with 12 bases spanning the gap. CDR3 amino acids: CASSSWTASNYGYTF. Here the CDR3 DNA reads TGTGCCAGCAGCTCCTGGACAGCCTCTAACTATGGCTACACCTTC.

The rearrangement joins TRBV9 to TRBJ1-5; possible D gene TRBD1, 5 bases. V lost 2 bases to trimming and J lost 0 bases, with 6 bases between them. This CDR3 comprises 14 residues. Germline V CDR1 and CDR2: SGDLS, YYNGEE. DNA of the CDR3: TGTGCCAGCAGCGTCGGGACTAGCAATCAGCCCCAGCATTTT. Protein sequence: CASSVGTSNQPQHF.

V is TRBV28 and J is TRBJ1-5, with D possibly TRBD1 on 6 matching bases. The CDR3 length is 15 residues. Trimming cost V 7 bases and J 0 bases, with 13 bases left between them. Germline CDR1 MDHEN, CDR2 SYDVKM. Written as DNA, the CDR3 is TGTGCCAGCAAAACGACAGGATTTAGCAATCAGCCCCAGCATTTT. Amino acids: CASKTTGFSNQPQHF.

The chain couples TRBV7-6 to TRBJ2-7, with 8 positions matching TRBD1. CDR1 and CDR2 from the germline V gene are SGHVS and FNYEAQ. The CDR3 consists of 13 residues. Germline trimming cut 5 bases from V and 2 bases from J; bases unmatched to any gene: 2. The CDR3 nucleotides are TGTGCCAGCAGCGAGGGACAGGCCTACGAGCAGTACTTC. This translates into CASSEGQAYEQYF.